The clone carrying this T cell receptor (beta chain) was seen a handful of times. Its antigen is not known. The sample originates from a study of OX40 agonist ivuxolimab in advanced cancers. Study background: Ivuxolimab is an agonistic anti-OX40 (CD134) antibody, and patients were treated with it. Study outcomes and limitations: Averaged across samples, CD8+ T cells carried more expanded clones than CD4+ did. Expanded peripheral T cells had an undetermined antigen specificity.

Blood specimens came from baseline, cycle 4 day 1, and cycle 7 day 1. Clones were sequenced by immunoSEQ multiplex PCR, and TCRdb holds only the in-frame ones, with some missing. In the table there are 71,000 or so clones, around nine tenths of which are singletons. The sample consisted of CD4+ or CD8+ T cells sorted from blood, taken in a trial of the OX40 agonist ivuxolimab. This sequence originates from an adult with an advanced solid tumor such as melanoma, head and neck, liver or kidney cancer.

CDR3 coding DNA: TGCGCCAGCAGCGTGAACGGGGGGGACACAGATACGCAGTATTTT. It codes for CASSVNGGDTDTQYF. This sequence joins TRBV5-1 and TRBJ2-3, with 8 bases identical to TRBD2. Trimming at V came to 4 bases and at J to 2 bases, leaving 6 bases not matched to a gene. The CDR3 is 15 amino acids. Looked up from germline, CDR1 is SGHRS and CDR2 is YFSETQ.